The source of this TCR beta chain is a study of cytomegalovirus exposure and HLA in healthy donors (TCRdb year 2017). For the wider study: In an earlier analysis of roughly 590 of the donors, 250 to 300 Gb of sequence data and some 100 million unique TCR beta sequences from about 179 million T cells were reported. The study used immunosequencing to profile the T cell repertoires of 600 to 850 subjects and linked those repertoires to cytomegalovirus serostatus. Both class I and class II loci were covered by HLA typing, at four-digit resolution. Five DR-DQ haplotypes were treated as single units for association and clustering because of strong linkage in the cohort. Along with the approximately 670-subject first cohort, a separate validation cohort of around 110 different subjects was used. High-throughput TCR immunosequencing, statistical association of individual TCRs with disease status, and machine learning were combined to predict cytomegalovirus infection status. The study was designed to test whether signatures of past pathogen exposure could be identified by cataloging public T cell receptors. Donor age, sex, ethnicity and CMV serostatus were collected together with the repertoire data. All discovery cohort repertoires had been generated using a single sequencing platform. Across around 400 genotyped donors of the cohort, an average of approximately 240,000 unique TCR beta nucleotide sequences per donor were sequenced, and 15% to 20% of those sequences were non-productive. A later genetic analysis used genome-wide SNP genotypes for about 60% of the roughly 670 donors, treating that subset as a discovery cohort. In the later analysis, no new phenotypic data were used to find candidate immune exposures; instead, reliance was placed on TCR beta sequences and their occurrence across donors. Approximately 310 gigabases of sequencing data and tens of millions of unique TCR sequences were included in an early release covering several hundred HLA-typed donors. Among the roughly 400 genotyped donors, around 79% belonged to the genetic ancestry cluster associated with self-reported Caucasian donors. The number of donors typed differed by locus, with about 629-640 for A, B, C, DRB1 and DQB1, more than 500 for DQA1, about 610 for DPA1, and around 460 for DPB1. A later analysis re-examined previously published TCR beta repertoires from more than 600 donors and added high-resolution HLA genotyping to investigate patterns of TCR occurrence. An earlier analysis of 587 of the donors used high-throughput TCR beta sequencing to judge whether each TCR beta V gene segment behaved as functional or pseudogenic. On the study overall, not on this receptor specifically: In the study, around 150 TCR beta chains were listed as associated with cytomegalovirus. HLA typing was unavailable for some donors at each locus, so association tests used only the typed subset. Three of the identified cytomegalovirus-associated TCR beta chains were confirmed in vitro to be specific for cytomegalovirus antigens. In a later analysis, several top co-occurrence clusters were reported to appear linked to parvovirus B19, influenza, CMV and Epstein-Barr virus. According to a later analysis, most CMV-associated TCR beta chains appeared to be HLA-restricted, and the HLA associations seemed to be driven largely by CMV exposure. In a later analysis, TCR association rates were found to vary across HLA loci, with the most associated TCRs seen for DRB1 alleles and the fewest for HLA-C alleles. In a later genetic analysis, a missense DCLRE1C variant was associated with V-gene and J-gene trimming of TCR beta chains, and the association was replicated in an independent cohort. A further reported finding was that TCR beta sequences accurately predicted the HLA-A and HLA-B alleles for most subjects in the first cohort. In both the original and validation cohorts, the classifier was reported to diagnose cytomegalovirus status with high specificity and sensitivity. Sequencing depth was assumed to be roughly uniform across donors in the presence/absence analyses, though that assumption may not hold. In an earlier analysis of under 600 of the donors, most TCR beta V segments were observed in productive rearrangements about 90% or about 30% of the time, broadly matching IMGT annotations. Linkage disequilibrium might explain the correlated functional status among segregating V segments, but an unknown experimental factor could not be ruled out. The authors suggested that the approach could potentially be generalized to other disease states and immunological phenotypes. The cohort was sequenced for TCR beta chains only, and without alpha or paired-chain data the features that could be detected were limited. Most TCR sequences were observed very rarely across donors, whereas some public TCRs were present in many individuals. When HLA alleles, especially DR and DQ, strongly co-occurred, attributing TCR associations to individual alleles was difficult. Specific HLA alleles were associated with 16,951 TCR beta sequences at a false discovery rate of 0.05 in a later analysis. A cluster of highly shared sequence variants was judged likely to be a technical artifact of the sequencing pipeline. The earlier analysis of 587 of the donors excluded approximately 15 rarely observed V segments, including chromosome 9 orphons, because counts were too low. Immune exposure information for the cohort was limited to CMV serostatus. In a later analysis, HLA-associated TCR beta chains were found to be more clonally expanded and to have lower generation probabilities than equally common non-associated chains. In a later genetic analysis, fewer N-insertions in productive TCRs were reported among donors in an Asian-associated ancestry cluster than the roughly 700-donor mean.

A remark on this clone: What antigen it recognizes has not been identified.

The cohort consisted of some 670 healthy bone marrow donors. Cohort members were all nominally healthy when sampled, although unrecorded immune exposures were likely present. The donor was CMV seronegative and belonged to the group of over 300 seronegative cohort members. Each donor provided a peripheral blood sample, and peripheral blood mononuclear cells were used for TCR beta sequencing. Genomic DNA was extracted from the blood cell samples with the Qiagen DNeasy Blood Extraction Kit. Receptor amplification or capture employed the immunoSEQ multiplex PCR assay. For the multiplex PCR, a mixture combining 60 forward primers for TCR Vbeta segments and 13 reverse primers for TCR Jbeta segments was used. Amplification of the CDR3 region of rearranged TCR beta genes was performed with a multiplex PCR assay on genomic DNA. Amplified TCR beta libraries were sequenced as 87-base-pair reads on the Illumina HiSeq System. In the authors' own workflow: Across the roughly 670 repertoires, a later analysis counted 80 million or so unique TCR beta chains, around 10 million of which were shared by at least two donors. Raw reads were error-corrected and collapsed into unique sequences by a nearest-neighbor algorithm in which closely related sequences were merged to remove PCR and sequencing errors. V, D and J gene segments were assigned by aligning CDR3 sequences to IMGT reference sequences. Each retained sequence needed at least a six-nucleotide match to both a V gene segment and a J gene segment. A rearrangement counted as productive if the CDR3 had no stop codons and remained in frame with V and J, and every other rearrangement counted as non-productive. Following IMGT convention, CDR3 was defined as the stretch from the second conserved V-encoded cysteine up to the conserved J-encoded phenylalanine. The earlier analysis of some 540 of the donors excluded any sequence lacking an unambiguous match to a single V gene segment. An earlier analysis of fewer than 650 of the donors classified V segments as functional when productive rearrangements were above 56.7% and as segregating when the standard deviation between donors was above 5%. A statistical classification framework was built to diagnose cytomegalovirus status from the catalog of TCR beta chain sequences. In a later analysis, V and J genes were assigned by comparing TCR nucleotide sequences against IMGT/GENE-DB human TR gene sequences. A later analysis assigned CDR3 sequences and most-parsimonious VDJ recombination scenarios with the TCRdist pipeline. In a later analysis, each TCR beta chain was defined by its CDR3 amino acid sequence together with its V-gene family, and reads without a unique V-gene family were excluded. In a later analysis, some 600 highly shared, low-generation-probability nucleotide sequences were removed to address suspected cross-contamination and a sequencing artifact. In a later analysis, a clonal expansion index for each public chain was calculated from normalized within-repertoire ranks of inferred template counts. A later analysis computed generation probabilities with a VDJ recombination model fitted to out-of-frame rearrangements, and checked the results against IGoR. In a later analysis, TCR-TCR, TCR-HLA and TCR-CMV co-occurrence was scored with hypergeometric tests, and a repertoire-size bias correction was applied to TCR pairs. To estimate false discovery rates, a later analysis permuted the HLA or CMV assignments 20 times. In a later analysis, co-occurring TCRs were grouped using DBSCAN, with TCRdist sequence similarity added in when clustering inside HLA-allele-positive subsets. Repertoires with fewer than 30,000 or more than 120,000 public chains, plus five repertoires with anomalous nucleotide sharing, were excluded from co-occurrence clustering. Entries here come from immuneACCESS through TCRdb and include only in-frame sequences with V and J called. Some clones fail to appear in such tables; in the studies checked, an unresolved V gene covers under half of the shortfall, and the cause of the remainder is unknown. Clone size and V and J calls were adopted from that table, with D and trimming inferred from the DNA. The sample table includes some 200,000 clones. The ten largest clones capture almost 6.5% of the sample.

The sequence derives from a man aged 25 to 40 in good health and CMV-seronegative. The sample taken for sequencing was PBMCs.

The CDR3 sequence is CASSDRGYNQPQHF. The nucleotides are TGTGCCAGCAGTGACAGGGGGTACAATCAGCCCCAGCATTTT. Here the chain combines TRBV25-1 and TRBJ1-5; 7 nucleotides in the junction match TRBD1. Via the germline V gene, CDR1 is MGHDK and CDR2 SYGVNS. From the cysteine through the phenylalanine, the CDR3 covers 14 amino acids. Only CDR3 DNA remains: 42 bases, in frame from the first base. Trimming leaves V shorter by 3 bases and J shorter by 3 bases, with the junction holding 2 bases beyond the gene matches.